Listed below are T cell receptor beta chains from one sample, sequenced in a study of blood T cell repertoires in COVID-19. TCRdb keeps only in-frame clones here, not all; method: immunoSEQ multiplex PCR. The sample includes 200,000 or so clones, 86% seen only once; the top ten take about 2.2%. Sequencing was carried out using peripheral blood. The receptors derive from a woman aged 50 to 60 with acute or convalescent COVID-19. The conserved cysteine and the conserved F or W are not part of the CDR3 here. The size field is filled for only some rows; it gives once, few, many or a size class.

cdr3_aa: ASLGRAMNTEAF; clone_size: NA; j_call: TRBJ1-1; v_call: TRBV19
cdr3_aa: ASSLVRGRSSQPQH; clone_size: NA; j_call: TRBJ1-5; v_call: TRBV11-2
cdr3_aa: AWSIGTGVDEQY; clone_size: few; j_call: TRBJ2-7; v_call: TRBV30
cdr3_aa: ASRPQGGETQY; clone_size: NA; j_call: TRBJ2-5; v_call: TRBV12-3/TRBV12-4
cdr3_aa: ASSQDLLGTSYGYT; clone_size: NA; j_call: TRBJ1-2; v_call: TRBV4-3
cdr3_aa: ASSQDLGSRENGYT; clone_size: NA; j_call: TRBJ1-2; v_call: TRBV3-1/TRBV3-2
cdr3_aa: ASSLGGFSYEQY; clone_size: NA; j_call: TRBJ2-7; v_call: TRBV11-2
cdr3_aa: ATSDTGLAAYNEQF; clone_size: NA; j_call: TRBJ2-1; v_call: TRBV24-1
cdr3_aa: ASSPGTYTDTQY; clone_size: NA; j_call: TRBJ2-3; v_call: TRBV18
cdr3_aa: AWSPGLAGDTQY; clone_size: NA; j_call: TRBJ2-3; v_call: TRBV30
cdr3_aa: AREGQGSSPLH; clone_size: NA; j_call: TRBJ1-6; v_call: TRBV2
cdr3_aa: ASSIGGWVSNQPQH; clone_size: once; j_call: TRBJ1-5; v_call: TRBV19
cdr3_aa: ASSPVYRAGYEQY; clone_size: once; j_call: TRBJ2-7; v_call: TRBV18
cdr3_aa: ASSRGSDTEAF; clone_size: NA; j_call: TRBJ1-1; v_call: TRBV18
cdr3_aa: ASSIQANQPQH; clone_size: NA; j_call: TRBJ1-5; v_call: TRBV19
cdr3_aa: ASSQEHGTSIPNEQF; clone_size: NA; j_call: TRBJ2-1; v_call: TRBV4-3
cdr3_aa: ASSQDLGQENIQY; clone_size: NA; j_call: TRBJ2-4; v_call: TRBV4-2
cdr3_aa: ASSTGGGEQF; clone_size: NA; j_call: TRBJ2-1; v_call: TRBV27
cdr3_aa: ASSKGQVYEQY; clone_size: NA; j_call: TRBJ2-7; v_call: TRBV7-2
cdr3_aa: ASSFEPTNQPQH; clone_size: NA; j_call: TRBJ1-5; v_call: TRBV7-2
cdr3_aa: ASSLMGTRDYEQY; clone_size: NA; j_call: TRBJ2-7; v_call: TRBV5-1
cdr3_aa: SVGTGTYEQY; clone_size: NA; j_call: TRBJ2-7; v_call: TRBV29-1